The 3 T cell receptor beta chains below all came from one sample that was sequenced in a study of blood T cell repertoires in COVID-19. TCRdb's table, derived via immunoSEQ multiplex PCR, lists solely in-frame clones and lacks some. The sample has about 110,000 clones, over 75% seen once. The sample was peripheral blood. These receptors were taken from a man aged 65 to 79 with active or convalescent COVID-19.

The rearrangement links TRBV2 to TRBJ2-3; a weak D match, TRBD1 (6 bases). The V gene's germline CDR1 is SNHLY and CDR2 FYNNEI. This CDR3 is built from 15 residues. V shed 6 bases and J shed 0 bases, with 13 bases lying between them. The CDR3 loop is CASSVTGSSTDTQYF. The CDR3 DNA sequence: TGTGCCAGCAGCGTAACAGGGAGTAGCACAGATACGCAGTATTTT. Supplemented by reference TRBV2 and TRBJ2-3, the full variable domain reads EPEVTQTPSHQVTQMGQEVILRCVPISNHLYFYWYRQILGQKVEFLVSFYNNEISEKSEIFDDQFSVERPDGSNFTLKIRSTKLEDSAMYFCASSVTGSSTDTQYFGPGTRLTVL.

J is TRBJ1-1 and V is TRBV5-6; 8 bases map to TRBD1. Germline-derived CDR1 and CDR2 are SGHDT and YYEEEE. The V gene end was trimmed by 1 base and the J gene end by 0 bases; junction bases not matched to a gene: 5. This CDR3 spans 16 amino acids. DNA of the CDR3: TGTGCCAGCAGCTTGCAACAGGGGGGAGTGAACACTGAAGCTTTCTTT. Amino acid sequence: CASSLQQGGVNTEAFF.

The rearrangement links TRBV6-5 to TRBJ2-7; 8 bases are shared with TRBD1. Trimming took 6 bases from V and 1 from J; bases not matched to a gene: 8. The CDR3 is 15 residues long. Germline-derived CDR1 and CDR2 are MNHEY and SVGAGI. The CDR3 here is CASSTTGGWSYEQYF. In nucleotides, the CDR3 is TGTGCCAGCAGCACAACAGGGGGATGGTCCTACGAGCAGTACTTC.